This T cell receptor beta chain is from a study of CD8+ T cells in alopecia areata. Regarding the study as a whole: Resident alphabeta T cells of normal skin are also sequenced in scalp samples. Higher clonality and more expanded CD8+ clones appeared in lesional than normal scalp.

CDR1 and CDR2 from the germline V gene are SQVTM and ANQGSEA. The junction had 6 bases not matched to a gene; V was cut back by 7 bases and J by 4 bases. The CDR3 runs 13 residues. cDNA reverse transcribed from extracted RNA served as the sequencing template. Using immunoSEQ multiplex PCR, the repertoire was profiled, and TCRdb retains in-frame clones only, with some absent. Of some 170,000 clones listed, approximately 70% are singletons. PBMC-derived CD4+ and CD8+ T cells were sorted. This clone was detected only a few times. The antigen remains undetermined. This TCR derives from a human donor with alopecia areata. Sequenced here: CD8+ T cells sorted from blood, sampled at week 0. The chain recombines TRBV29-1 with TRBJ2-1; 8 bases are a match to TRBD2. The CDR3 DNA reads TGCAGCGCTAAAGTAGCGGGGTACAATGAGCAGTTCTTC. This gives the protein CSAKVAGYNEQFF.